This entry lists 11 T cell receptor beta chains sequenced from one sample in a study of blood T cells in healthy people across ages. It was with a sample-barcoded 5' primer and a J-beta primer mix that a second PCR of roughly 6 to 12 cycles was run. TCRdb passed the 5' RACE reads through MiXCR, listing each CDR3 protein once. The sample carries more than 500,000 distinct CDR3 sequences, 25% to 30% recorded once. Sequenced input: blood. These receptors came from a woman aged 70-85 years in good health.

The rearrangement uses TRBV7-2 and TRBJ2-5, with TRBD2 matching 9 bases. Trimming at V came to 2 bases and at J to 7 bases, leaving 11 bases not matched to a gene. Germline lookup yields CDR1 SGHTA and CDR2 FQGNSA. CDR3 size: 16 residues. CDR3 sequence reads: CASSLKGLAVSGTQYF. The CDR3 coding sequence is TGTGCCAGCAGCTTAAAGGGACTAGCAGTCTCCGGGACCCAGTACTTC.

This chain connects TRBV4-2 to TRBJ1-2, with D unclear. The CDR3 loop spans 15 amino acids. Per germline, CDR1 LGHNA and CDR2 YNFKEQ. V dropped 0 bases and J dropped 3 bases, with 11 bases sitting between them. Written as DNA, the CDR3 is TGTGCCAGCAGCCAAGATCGGCAGAGCTACTATGGCTACACCTTC. This codes for CASSQDRQSYYGYTF.

The J gene is TRBJ2-7, the V gene TRBV9; 12 bases align to TRBD1. Germline CDR1 is SGDLS and CDR2 is YYNGEE. The length of the CDR3 is 16 residues. Trimming took 3 bases from V and 1 from J; bases not matched to a gene: 5. For the CDR3, the DNA is TGTGCCAGCAGCGCCGGGACAGGGGGCAAGTCCTACGAGCAGTACTTC. Protein sequence: CASSAGTGGKSYEQYF.

This sequence joins TRBV20-1 and TRBJ1-5; D is uncertain. V lost 5 bases, J lost 5 bases, and 16 bases lay in between. The CDR3 runs 14 residues. Germline V gene sequence: CDR1 DFQATT, CDR2 SNEGSKA (reference sequence). CDR3 sequence: CSAGMAAGDQPQHF. In nucleotides, the CDR3 is TGCAGTGCTGGAATGGCCGCTGGGGATCAGCCCCAGCATTTT.

This clonotype was observed a few times. The chain combines TRBV6-5 with TRBJ1-2; D unclear. This CDR3 region has 13 residues. The ends were cut back, 6 bases at V and 6 bases at J, with 14 bases in the middle. Germline V CDR1 and CDR2: MNHEY, SVGAGI. CDR3 sequence (DNA): TGTGCCAGCAGACCCCAAGAGGTGGATGGCTACACCTTC. Amino acid sequence: CASRPQEVDGYTF.

The CDR3 is CAIGLGDRYTDTQYF. In nucleotides, the CDR3 is TGTGCCATCGGTCTCGGGGACAGATACACAGATACGCAGTATTTT. J is TRBJ2-3 and V is TRBV10-3; 7 positions match TRBD1. Germline V lookup: CDR1 ENHRY, CDR2 SYGVKD. Germline trimming cut 8 bases from V and 2 bases from J; bases unmatched to any gene: 10. This CDR3 contains 15 residues.

The sample holds many counts of this clonotype. The rearrangement joins TRBV5-1 to TRBJ1-2, with 10 bases fitting TRBD1. The trim removed 4 bases at V and 6 bases at J, leaving 9 bases unmatched. This CDR3 has 15 amino acids. Looked up from germline, CDR1 is SGHRS and CDR2 is YFSETQ. The CDR3 here is CASSVAGTGEDGYTF. The CDR3 DNA is TGCGCCAGCAGCGTGGCCGGGACAGGGGAAGATGGCTACACCTTC.

There are a few counts of this clonotype. The J gene is TRBJ2-3, the V gene TRBV7-2; 13 bases map to TRBD2. This CDR3 spans 15 amino acids. V trimming: 7 bases; J trimming: 5 bases; junction bases outside the gene matches: 6. Germline V gene data show CDR1 as SGHTA and CDR2 as FQGNSA. CDR3 amino acids: CASTKTSGGLDTQYF. The CDR3 DNA reads TGTGCCAGCACCAAGACTAGCGGGGGGTTAGATACGCAGTATTTT.

The V call is TRBV6-2 or TRBV6-3, the J call TRBJ2-1, with TRBD2 matching over 12 bases. Germline assignment: CDR1 MNHEY and CDR2 SVGEGT. V lost 5 bases to trimming and J lost 9 bases; unmatched junction nucleotides: 14. The CDR3 spans 17 residues. The CDR3 spells CASSDRTSGDQAGEQFF. The CDR3 DNA reads as TGTGCCAGCAGTGACCGGACTAGCGGGGACCAGGCGGGTGAGCAGTTCTTC.

The V and J genes are TRBV7-3 and TRBJ2-5; no firm D call. The DNA end is a closer match to TRBJ2-1, so the J assignment may be wrong. The germline gives CDR1 SGHTA, CDR2 FQGTGA. The CDR3 is 12 residues long. This CDR3 reads CASSSSTGEQFF. The CDR3 DNA sequence: TGTGCCAGCAGCTCCTCTACTGGCGAGCAGTTCTTC.

The chain combines TRBV29-1 with TRBJ1-6; no clear D. CDR1 SQVTM and CDR2 ANQGSEA come from the germline V gene. The CDR3 is 13 residues long. The germline V and J ends were trimmed by 4 bases and 4 bases, with 8 bases remaining between them. CDR3 region: CSVALGYNSPLHF. CDR3 coding DNA: TGCAGCGTTGCTTTGGGGTATAATTCACCCCTCCACTTT.